This T cell receptor beta chain derives from a study of a mutant IDH1 vaccine in newly diagnosed glioma. Study summary: Vaccines were begun 4-6 weeks after radiotherapy alone, or with temozolomide cycles.

Details on this clone: The antigen is not known.

Some clones are missing from TCRdb's copy, which holds only in-frame ones; the method was immunoSEQ multiplex PCR. The data contain around 40,000 clones, roughly 76% of them singletons. The time point: week 5, during vaccination. The investigators gave 300 ug of mutant IDH1 20-mer peptide in each vaccine dose, together with topical imiquimod. V shed 2 bases and J shed 5 bases, with 11 bases lying between them. Germline CDR1 SGHRS, CDR2 YFSETQ. This CDR3 contains 14 residues. Sequenced here: PBMCs, sampled from a glioma patient whose treatment included an IDH1 peptide vaccine. The V and J genes are TRBV5-1 and TRBJ2-1; D is possibly TRBD1 (6 bases). The source of this sequence is a man aged 45-65 years with glioma. Here the CDR3 reads CASSFGSGDNEQFF. The CDR3 DNA follows: TGCGCCAGCAGCTTTGGGTCAGGGGACAATGAGCAGTTCTTC.